Below are 7 T cell receptor beta chains sequenced from a single sample in a study of Japanese encephalitis immunity and Zika vaccine responses. Peptide pools at about 0.9 ug/mL each stimulated CFSE-labeled PBMCs over a roughly 6-day culture. TCRdb independently ran MiXCR on the 5' RACE reads; one entry per CDR3 protein. The sample has about 270 distinct CDR3 sequences, roughly 3% seen once. The input for sequencing was antigen-activated CD8+ T cells from blood, cultured, taken during a Zika inactivated vaccine study. The receptors here all came from an adult man who received an inactivated Zika virus vaccine.

This clonotype is labeled as large. This chain joins TRBV4-3 and TRBJ2-1, with TRBD2 matching 10 bases. Looked up from germline, CDR1 is LGHNA and CDR2 is YSLEER. The CDR3 is 15 amino acids. The ends lost 4 bases at V and 4 bases at J; junction bases unmatched: 4. The CDR3 loop is CASSLSGGAYNEQFF. CDR3 DNA sequence: TGCGCCAGCAGCCTAAGCGGGGGGGCATACAATGAGCAGTTCTTC.

This clonotype is judged large. CDR3 coding DNA: TGCGCCAGCAGCCAAATAGGAATGAACACTGAAGCTTTCTTT. This gives the protein CASSQIGMNTEAFF. The rearrangement joins TRBV4-3 to TRBJ1-1, with D hard to call. Germline V gene lookup returns CDR1 LGHNA and CDR2 YSLEER. The CDR3 extends over 14 amino acids. V lost 2 bases and J lost 0, with 7 bases in between.

This clonotype qualifies as medium-sized (0.01 to 0.1%). The chain joins TRBV5-1 to TRBJ2-3, with 8 bases identical to TRBD2. CDR3 length equals 16 residues. Germline V CDR1 and CDR2: SGHRS, YFSETQ. V shed 1 base, J shed 2 bases, and the junction held 6 bases outside the gene matches. The CDR3 spells CASSLYLGGVTDTQYF. In nucleotides, the CDR3 is TGCGCCAGCAGCTTGTACCTCGGGGGGGTCACAGATACGCAGTATTTT.

By share, this clonotype counts as large. This chain links TRBV4-3 with TRBJ1-3; tentatively, D is TRBD1 (5 bases). CDR1 is LGHNA, CDR2 YSLEER, per germline. This CDR3 has 15 amino acids. Trimming took 3 bases from V and 0 from J, leaving 9 bases between them. CDR3 loop: CASSQLTDSGNTIYF. Here the CDR3 DNA reads TGCGCCAGCAGCCAGCTGACAGACTCTGGAAACACCATATATTTT.

By sample fraction, this clonotype is hyperexpanded. V and J are TRBV4-3 and TRBJ2-7; D gene ambiguous. CDR1 is LGHNA, CDR2 YSLEER, per germline. The CDR3 has 12 residues. V lost 0 bases, J lost 2 bases, and 2 bases lay in between. In DNA, the CDR3 is TGCGCCAGCAGCCAAGATCCCTACGAGCAGTACTTC. Translating gives CASSQDPYEQYF.

Relative to its sample, this clonotype is large. The CDR3 here is CASSLTSGGAEEQYF. The CDR3 DNA is TGCGCCAGCAGTTTAACTAGCGGGGGGGCGGAAGAGCAGTACTTC. This chain connects TRBV4-3 to TRBJ2-7; 13 nucleotides line up with TRBD2. The CDR3 has 15 amino acids. The germline V gene encodes CDR1 LGHNA and CDR2 YSLEER. With 6 bases clipped from V and 7 bases from J, the junction kept 9 bases outside the gene matches.

This clonotype is classed as large. V is TRBV5-1 and J is TRBJ2-1, with 9 positions matching TRBD1. The germline V gene has CDR1 SGHRS and CDR2 YFSETQ. The CDR3 consists of 18 residues. V lost 4 bases, J lost 2 bases, and 13 bases stayed unmatched. CDR3 protein: CASSNPRSGQGTYNEQFF. The CDR3 nucleotides are TGCGCCAGCAGCAACCCGCGTTCCGGACAGGGGACCTACAATGAGCAGTTCTTC.